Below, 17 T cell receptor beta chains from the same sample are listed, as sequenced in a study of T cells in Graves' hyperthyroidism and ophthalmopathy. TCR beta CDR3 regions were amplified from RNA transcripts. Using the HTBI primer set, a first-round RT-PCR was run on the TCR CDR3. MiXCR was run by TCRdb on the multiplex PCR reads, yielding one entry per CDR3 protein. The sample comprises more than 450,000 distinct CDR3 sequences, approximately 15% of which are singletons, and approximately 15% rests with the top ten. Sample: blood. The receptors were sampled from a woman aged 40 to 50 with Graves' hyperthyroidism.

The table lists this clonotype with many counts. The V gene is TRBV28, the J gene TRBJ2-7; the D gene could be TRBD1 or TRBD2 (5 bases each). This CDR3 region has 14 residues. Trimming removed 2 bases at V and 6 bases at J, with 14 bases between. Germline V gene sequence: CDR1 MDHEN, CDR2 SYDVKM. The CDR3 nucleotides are TGTGCCAGCAGTTTAGTGGGGGATCCCTCCGAGCAGTACTTC. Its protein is CASSLVGDPSEQYF.

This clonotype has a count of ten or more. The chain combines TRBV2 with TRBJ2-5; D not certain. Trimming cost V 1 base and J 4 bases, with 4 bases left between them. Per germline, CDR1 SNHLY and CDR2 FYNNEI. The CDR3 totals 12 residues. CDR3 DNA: TGTGCCAGCAGTGAAGGGGGAGAGACCCAGTACTTC. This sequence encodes CASSEGGETQYF.

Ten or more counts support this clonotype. CDR3 coding DNA: TGCAGTGCTATGCGGGCGAACACCGGGGAGCTGTTTTTT. It is translated as CSAMRANTGELFF. The gene calls are TRBV20-1 and TRBJ2-2; perhaps TRBD2 as D (5 bases). Between the trimmed V and J ends, which lost 4 bases and 0 bases, there was a span of 6 bases. The CDR3 length is 13 residues. The germline V gene has CDR1 DFQATT and CDR2 SNEGSKA (reference sequence).

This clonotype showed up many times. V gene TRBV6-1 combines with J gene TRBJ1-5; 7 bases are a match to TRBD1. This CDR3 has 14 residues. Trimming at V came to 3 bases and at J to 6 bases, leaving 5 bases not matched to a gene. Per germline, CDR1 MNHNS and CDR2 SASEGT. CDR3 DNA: TGTGCCAGCAGTGACAGGGAGGGGGCTCAGCCCCAGCATTTT. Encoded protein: CASSDREGAQPQHF.

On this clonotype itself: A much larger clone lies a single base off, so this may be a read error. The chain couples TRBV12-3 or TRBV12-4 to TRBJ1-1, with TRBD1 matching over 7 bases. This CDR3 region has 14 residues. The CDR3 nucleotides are TGTGCCAGCGGCAGGGGGACGCAAAACACTGAAGCTTCCTTT. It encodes CASGRGTQNTEASF.

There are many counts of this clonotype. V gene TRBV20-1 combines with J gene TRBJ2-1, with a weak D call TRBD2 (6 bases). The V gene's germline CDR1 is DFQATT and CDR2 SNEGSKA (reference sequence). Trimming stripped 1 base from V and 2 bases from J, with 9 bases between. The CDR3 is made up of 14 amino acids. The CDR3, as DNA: TGCAGTGCTAGAGGGGGGGAGACCTACAATGAGCAGTTCTTC. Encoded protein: CSARGGETYNEQFF.

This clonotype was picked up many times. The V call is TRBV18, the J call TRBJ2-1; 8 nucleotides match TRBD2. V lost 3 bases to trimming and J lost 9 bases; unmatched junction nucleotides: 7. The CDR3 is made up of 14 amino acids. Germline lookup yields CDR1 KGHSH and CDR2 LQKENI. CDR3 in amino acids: CASSPGTRYTEQFF. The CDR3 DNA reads TGTGCCAGCTCACCCGGGACTAGATATACTGAGCAGTTCTTC.

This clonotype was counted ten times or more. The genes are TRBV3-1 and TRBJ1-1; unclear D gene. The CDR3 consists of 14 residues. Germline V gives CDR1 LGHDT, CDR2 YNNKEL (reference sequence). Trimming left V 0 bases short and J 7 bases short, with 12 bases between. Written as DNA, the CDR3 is TGTGCCAGCAGCCAAGATTCCGGGTATGGTGAAGCTTTCTTT. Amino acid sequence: CASSQDSGYGEAFF.

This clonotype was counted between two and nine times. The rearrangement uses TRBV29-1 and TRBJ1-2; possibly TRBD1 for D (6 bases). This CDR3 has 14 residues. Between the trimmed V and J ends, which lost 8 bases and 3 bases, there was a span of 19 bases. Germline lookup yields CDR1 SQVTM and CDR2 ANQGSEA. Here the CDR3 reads CSLREGGADYGYTF. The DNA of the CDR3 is TGCAGCCTACGTGAGGGGGGGGCGGACTATGGCTACACCTTC.

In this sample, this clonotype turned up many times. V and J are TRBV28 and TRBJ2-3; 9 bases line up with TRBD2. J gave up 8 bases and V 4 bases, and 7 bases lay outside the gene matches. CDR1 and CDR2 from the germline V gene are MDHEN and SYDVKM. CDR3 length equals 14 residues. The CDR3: CASSWLAGLGTQYF. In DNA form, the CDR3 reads TGTGCCAGCAGTTGGCTAGCGGGATTGGGTACGCAGTATTTT.

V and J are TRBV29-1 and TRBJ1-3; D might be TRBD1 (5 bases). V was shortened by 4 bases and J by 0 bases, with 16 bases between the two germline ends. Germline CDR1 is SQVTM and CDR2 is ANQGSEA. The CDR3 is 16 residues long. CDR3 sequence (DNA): TGCAGCGTTGCTCCGTCGAGGGGTAGCTCTGGAAACACCATATATTTT. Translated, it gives CSVAPSRGSSGNTIYF.

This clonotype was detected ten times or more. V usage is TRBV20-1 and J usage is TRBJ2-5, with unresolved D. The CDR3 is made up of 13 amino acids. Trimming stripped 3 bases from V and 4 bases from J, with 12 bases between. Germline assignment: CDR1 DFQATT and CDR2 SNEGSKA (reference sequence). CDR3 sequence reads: CSARPMKRETQYF. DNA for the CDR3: TGCAGTGCTAGGCCGATGAAGAGAGAGACCCAGTACTTC.

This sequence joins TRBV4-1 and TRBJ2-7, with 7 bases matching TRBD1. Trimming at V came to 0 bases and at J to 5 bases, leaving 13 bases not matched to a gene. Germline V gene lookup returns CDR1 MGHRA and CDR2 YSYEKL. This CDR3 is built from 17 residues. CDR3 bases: TGCGCCAGCAGCCAAGATCAGAACAGGGGTAGGGTGGACGAGCAGTACTTC. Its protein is CASSQDQNRGRVDEQYF.

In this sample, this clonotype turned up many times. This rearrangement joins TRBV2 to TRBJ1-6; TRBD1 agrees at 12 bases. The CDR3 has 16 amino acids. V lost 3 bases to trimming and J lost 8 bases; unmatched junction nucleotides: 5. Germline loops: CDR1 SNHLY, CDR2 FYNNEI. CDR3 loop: CASSDRDRGRDSPLHF. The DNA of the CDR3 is TGTGCCAGCAGTGACCGGGACAGGGGGCGAGATTCACCCCTCCACTTT.

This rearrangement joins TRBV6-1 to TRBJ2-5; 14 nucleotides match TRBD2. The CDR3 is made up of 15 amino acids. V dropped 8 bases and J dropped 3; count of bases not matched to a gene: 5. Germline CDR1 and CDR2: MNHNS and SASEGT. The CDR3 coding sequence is TGTGCCAGCGCAAGACTAGCGGGAGGGAAAGAGACCCAGTACTTC. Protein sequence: CASARLAGGKETQYF.

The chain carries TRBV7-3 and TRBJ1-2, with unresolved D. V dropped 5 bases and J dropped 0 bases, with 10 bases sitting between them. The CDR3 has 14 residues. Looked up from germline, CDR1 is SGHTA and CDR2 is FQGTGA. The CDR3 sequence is CASSAVGTNYGYTF. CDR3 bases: TGTGCCAGCAGCGCGGTTGGGACTAACTATGGCTACACCTTC.

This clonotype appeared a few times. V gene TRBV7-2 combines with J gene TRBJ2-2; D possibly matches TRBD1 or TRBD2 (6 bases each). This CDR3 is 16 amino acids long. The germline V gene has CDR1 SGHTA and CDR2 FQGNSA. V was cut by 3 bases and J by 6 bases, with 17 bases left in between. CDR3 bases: TGTGCCAGCAGCTTCCCCGGCGGGACAATCTCCGGGGAGCTGTTTTTT. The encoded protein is CASSFPGGTISGELFF.